This TCR beta chain was found in a study of T cells in Graves' hyperthyroidism and ophthalmopathy. Regions amplified from RNA transcripts were the TCR beta CDR3 regions. RT-PCR in the first round (using the HTBI primer set) targeted the TCR CDR3. TCRdb re-called the multiplex PCR reads through MiXCR, storing one row per CDR3 protein. The sample includes hundreds of thousands of distinct CDR3 sequences, over 35% of them seen just once. The sequence was obtained from a man aged 18 to 30 with Graves' hyperthyroidism. The sequenced sample was blood.

The CDR3: CASSPWTSTAGELFF. The CDR3 DNA reads as TGTGCCAGCAGTCCTTGGACTAGCACGGCCGGGGAGCTGTTTTTT. V gene TRBV2 combines with J gene TRBJ2-2, with TRBD2 matching 8 bases. Losses at the gene ends were 5 bases for V and 6 bases for J; bases not matched to a gene: 8. Per the germline V gene, CDR1 is SNHLY and CDR2 is FYNNEI. The CDR3 has 15 amino acids.